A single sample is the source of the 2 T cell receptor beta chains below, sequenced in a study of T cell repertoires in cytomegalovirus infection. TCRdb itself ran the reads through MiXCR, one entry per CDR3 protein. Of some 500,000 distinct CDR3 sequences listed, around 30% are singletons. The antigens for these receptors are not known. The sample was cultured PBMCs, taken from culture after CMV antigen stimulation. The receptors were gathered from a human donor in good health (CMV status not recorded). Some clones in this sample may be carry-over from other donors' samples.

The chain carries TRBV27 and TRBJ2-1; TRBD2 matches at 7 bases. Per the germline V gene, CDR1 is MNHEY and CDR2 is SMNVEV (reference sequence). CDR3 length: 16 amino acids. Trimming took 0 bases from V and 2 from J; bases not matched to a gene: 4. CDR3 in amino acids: CASSLSAGETYNEQFF. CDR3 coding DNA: TGTGCCAGCAGTTTATCGGCGGGAGAGACCTACAATGAGCAGTTCTTC.

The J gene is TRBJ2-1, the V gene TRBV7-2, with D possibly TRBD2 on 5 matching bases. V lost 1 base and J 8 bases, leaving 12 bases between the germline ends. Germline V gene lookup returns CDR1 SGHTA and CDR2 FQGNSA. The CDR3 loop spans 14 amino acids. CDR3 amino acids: CASSLGGIYDEQFF. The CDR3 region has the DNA TGTGCCAGCAGCTTAGGAGGGATTTACGATGAGCAGTTCTTC.